These 6 T cell receptor beta chains were sequenced from one sample in a study of cytomegalovirus exposure and HLA in healthy donors. Only in-frame clones appear in the TCRdb table, and some are missing; sequencing was by immunoSEQ multiplex PCR. The sample has 150,000 to 200,000 clones; about 85% are singletons. The sequenced sample consisted of PBMCs. These receptors all come from a man between 18 and 35 years old in good health and CMV-seropositive.

J is TRBJ2-2 and V is TRBV7-2; no clear D gene. Per the germline V gene, CDR1 is SGHTA and CDR2 is FQGNSA. The V and J ends lost 3 bases and 2 bases respectively, with 10 bases between them. The CDR3 totals 15 residues. The CDR3 is CASSFVLLNTGELFF. The CDR3, as DNA: TGTGCCAGCAGCTTCGTACTACTCAACACCGGGGAGCTGTTTTTT.

The chain combines TRBV5-1 with TRBJ2-7, with TRBD2 identical over 7 bases. CDR1 SGHRS and CDR2 YFSETQ come from the germline V gene. The CDR3 consists of 14 residues. V lost 7 bases, J lost 5 bases, and 12 bases stayed unmatched. CDR3 sequence reads: CASCPGLLTDEQYF. CDR3 nucleotides: TGCGCCAGCTGCCCGGGACTATTAACTGACGAGCAGTACTTC.

The rearrangement uses TRBV29-1 and TRBJ2-7; TRBD2 matches at 7 bases. Germline CDR1 SQVTM, CDR2 ANQGSEA. The ends lost 3 bases at V and 6 bases at J; junction bases unmatched: 14. The CDR3 has 15 residues. Written as DNA, the CDR3 is TGCAGCGTTGAGGATTGGGGAGGGGCGCCCTCCGAGCAGTACTTC. Its translation: CSVEDWGGAPSEQYF.

The rearrangement joins TRBV15 to TRBJ2-1, with D tentatively TRBD1 (6 bases). Looked up from germline, CDR1 is LNHNV and CDR2 is YYDKDF (reference sequence). Trimming cost V 1 base and J 4 bases, with 11 bases left between them. This CDR3 has 15 residues. The CDR3 is CATSRAGDAYNEQFF. CDR3 coding DNA: TGTGCCACCAGCAGAGCAGGGGACGCGTACAATGAGCAGTTCTTC.

The chain couples TRBV28 to TRBJ2-7, with 9 nucleotides matching TRBD1. Losses at the gene ends were 4 bases for V and 2 bases for J; bases not matched to a gene: 6. The CDR3 spans 15 residues. CDR1 and CDR2 from the germline V gene are MDHEN and SYDVKM. The CDR3: CASSSHRDRAYEQYF. In nucleotides, the CDR3 is TGTGCCAGCAGTTCCCATCGGGACAGGGCCTACGAGCAGTACTTC.

J is TRBJ1-2 and V is TRBV2; D unresolved. CDR3 length: 13 amino acids. Between the trimmed V and J ends, which lost 2 bases and 6 bases, there was a span of 10 bases. CDR1 SNHLY and CDR2 FYNNEI come from the germline V gene. The DNA of the CDR3 is TGTGCCAGCAGTGAAAGCGGGGAGAATGGCTACACCTTC. This gives the protein CASSESGENGYTF.